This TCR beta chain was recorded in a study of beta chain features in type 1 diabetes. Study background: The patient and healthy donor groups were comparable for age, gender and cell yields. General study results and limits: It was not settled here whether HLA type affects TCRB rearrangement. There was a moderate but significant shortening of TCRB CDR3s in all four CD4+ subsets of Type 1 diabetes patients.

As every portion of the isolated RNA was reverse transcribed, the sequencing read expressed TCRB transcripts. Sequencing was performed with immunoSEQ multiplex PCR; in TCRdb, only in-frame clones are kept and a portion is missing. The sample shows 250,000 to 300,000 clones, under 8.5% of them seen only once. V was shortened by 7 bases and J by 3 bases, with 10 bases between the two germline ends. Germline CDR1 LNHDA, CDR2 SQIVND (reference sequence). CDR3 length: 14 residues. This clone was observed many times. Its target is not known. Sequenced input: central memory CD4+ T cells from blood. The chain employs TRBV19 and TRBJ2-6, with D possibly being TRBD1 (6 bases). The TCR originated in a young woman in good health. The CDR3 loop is CASKRTVGANVLTF. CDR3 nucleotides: TGTGCCAGTAAGAGGACAGTTGGGGCCAACGTCCTGACTTTC.